The 21 T cell receptor beta chains reported below all come from one sample, sequenced in a study of blood T cell repertoires in COVID-19. The assay was immunoSEQ multiplex PCR, and TCRdb's table has in-frame clones only and misses some. The table records about 48,000 clones, around 83% of them present only once. Sequenced: PBMCs or T cells enriched from blood (not recorded which). Receptors were obtained from a woman aged 45-59 years who had recovered from COVID-19.

J is TRBJ2-1 and V is TRBV5-4; 8 bases align to TRBD2. The CDR3 sequence is 16 residues long. V lost 0 bases and J lost 5; bases outside the gene matches: 7. Germline V lookup: CDR1 SGHNT, CDR2 YYREEE (reference sequence). The CDR3 loop reads CASSLVGSGKHNEQFF. In nucleotides, the CDR3 is TGTGCCAGCAGCTTGGTAGGTAGCGGGAAACACAATGAGCAGTTCTTC.

This clone has a single count. The gene calls are TRBV19 and TRBJ1-4; 8 bases match TRBD1. This CDR3 is built from 15 residues. J gave up 3 bases and V 8 bases, and 8 bases lay outside the gene matches. The germline gives CDR1 LNHDA, CDR2 SQIVND (reference sequence). CDR3 DNA sequence: TGTGCCAGTGCAGGGGGCGCGGGAGCTAATGAAAAACTGTTTTTT. The encoded protein is CASAGGAGANEKLFF.

The chain links TRBV27 to TRBJ1-6, with a weak D call TRBD1 (6 bases). Germline-derived CDR1 and CDR2 are MNHEY and SMNVEV (reference sequence). Trimming pared 4 bases from V and 14 bases from J, leaving 18 bases between. The CDR3 runs to 14 residues. The CDR3 DNA reads TGTGCCAGCAGTTCGGGACATCCCTCCTCTACCCTCCACTTT. This encodes CASSSGHPSSTLHF.

V gene TRBV19 combines with J gene TRBJ1-1; unclear D gene. The CDR3 is 13 residues long. Trimming took 4 bases from V and 5 from J, leaving 11 bases between them. Germline CDR1 LNHDA, CDR2 SQIVND (reference sequence). The CDR3 region has the DNA TGTGCCAGTAGTACATCAGGATGGACTGAAGCTTTCTTT. Its protein is CASSTSGWTEAFF.

The rearrangement uses TRBV27 and TRBJ1-2; possible D gene TRBD1, 5 bases. The CDR3 totals 14 residues. Germline CDR1 reads MNHEY; CDR2 reads SMNVEV (reference sequence). Between the trimmed V and J ends, which lost 5 bases and 2 bases, there was a span of 12 bases. CDR3 coding DNA: TGTGCCAGCAGTAGGGACGGGGGAAACTATGGCTACACCTTC. Translation gives CASSRDGGNYGYTF.

This chain joins TRBV27 and TRBJ2-7; D is uncertain. With 5 bases removed from V and 0 bases from J, the gap between germline ends came to 5 bases. The CDR3 runs to 12 residues. Germline-derived CDR1 and CDR2 are MNHEY and SMNVEV (reference sequence). The CDR3 loop is CASSKSSYEQYF. The CDR3, as DNA: TGTGCCAGCAGTAAGAGCTCCTACGAGCAGTACTTC.

V gene TRBV9 combines with J gene TRBJ1-6; 12 nucleotides align to TRBD1. The CDR3 extends over 15 amino acids. V gave up 5 bases and J gave up 6 bases; unmatched junction bases: 3. CDR1 and CDR2 (germline): SGDLS, YYNGEE. The DNA of the CDR3 is TGTGCCAGCAGTGAGGGACAGGGGGCTAATTCACCCCTCCACTTT. Protein product: CASSEGQGANSPLHF.

The rearrangement joins TRBV6-2 or TRBV6-3 to TRBJ2-3, with D perhaps TRBD2 (5 bases). The V end was cut by 6 bases, the J end by 6 bases, with 16 bases between. This CDR3 contains 14 residues. Germline assignment: CDR1 MNHEY and CDR2 SVGEGT. CDR3 nucleotides: TGTGCCAGCAGCCAAGGAGGCAGTACCGATACGCAGTATTTT. This translates into CASSQGGSTDTQYF.

The chain employs TRBV5-1 and TRBJ1-1, with TRBD1 matching over 9 bases. The CDR3 has 13 amino acids. Germline V CDR1 and CDR2: SGHRS, YFSETQ. Unmatched junction bases numbered 5, after V lost 5 bases and J lost 6 bases. The CDR3: CASSLGQGPEAFF. The CDR3 coding sequence is TGCGCCAGCAGTTTAGGACAGGGGCCTGAAGCTTTCTTT. Full variable domain (rest looked up from reference TRBV5-1 and TRBJ1-1): KAGVTQTPRYLIKTRGQQVTLSCSPISGHRSVSWYQQTPGQGLQFLFEYFSETQRNKGNFPGRFSGRQFSNSRSEMNVSTLELGDSALYLCASSLGQGPEAFFGQGTRLTVV.

The chain joins TRBV7-8 to TRBJ2-1; TRBD1 aligns across 8 bases. The junction had 9 bases not matched to a gene; V was cut back by 2 bases and J by 6 bases. The CDR3 has 16 residues. CDR1 and CDR2 from the germline V gene are SGHVS and FQNEAQ. The CDR3 sequence is CASSLQGAVRVNEQFF. The CDR3 nucleotides read TGTGCCAGCAGCTTACAGGGGGCGGTTCGGGTCAATGAGCAGTTCTTC.

The chain has TRBV7-2 and TRBJ2-3; 7 nucleotides line up with TRBD2. CDR3 length: 16 amino acids. V lost 3 bases to trimming and J lost 5 bases; unmatched junction nucleotides: 11. Germline V lookup: CDR1 SGHTA, CDR2 FQGNSA. The CDR3 here is CASSFQGGRIGDTQYF. The CDR3 nucleotides read TGTGCCAGCAGCTTTCAGGGAGGGAGGATAGGAGATACGCAGTATTTT.

The chain links TRBV24-1 to TRBJ2-1; 7 bases are a match to TRBD1. The CDR3 is made up of 15 amino acids. V dropped 4 bases and J dropped 5; count of bases not matched to a gene: 7. Germline V gene lookup returns CDR1 KGHDR and CDR2 SFDVKD. The CDR3 region is CATSEVGRGNNEQFF. CDR3 coding DNA: TGTGCCACCAGTGAGGTCGGCAGGGGGAACAATGAGCAGTTCTTC.

V gene TRBV28 combines with J gene TRBJ1-2, with unresolved D. Trimming left V 8 bases short and J 0 bases short, with 4 bases between. The germline V gene encodes CDR1 MDHEN and CDR2 SYDVKM. The CDR3 loop spans 11 amino acids. For the CDR3, the DNA is TGTGCCAGCCATTCTAACTATGGCTACACCTTC. Protein product: CASHSNYGYTF.

V usage is TRBV29-1 and J usage is TRBJ1-2; tentative D call: TRBD1 (5 bases). This CDR3 spans 11 amino acids. Germline CDR1 SQVTM, CDR2 ANQGSEA. Trimming shortened V by 2 bases and J by 8 bases, and 9 bases separated the two germline ends. The CDR3 bases are TGCAGCGTTGAACAGGGCTACGGCTACACCTTC. It is translated as CSVEQGYGYTF.

The rearrangement links TRBV28 to TRBJ2-3, with 8 bases lining up with TRBD1. CDR1 and CDR2 (germline): MDHEN, SYDVKM. The length of the CDR3 is 13 residues. V lost 6 bases, J lost 5 bases, and 4 bases stayed unmatched. CDR3: CASSRTGGDTQYF. The CDR3 DNA sequence: TGTGCCAGCAGCCGTACAGGGGGAGATACGCAGTATTTT.

V is TRBV5-6 and J is TRBJ1-4; D is possibly TRBD1 (6 bases). The germline gives CDR1 SGHDT, CDR2 YYEEEE. This CDR3 has 17 amino acids. V was shortened by 1 base and J by 1 base, with 14 bases between the two germline ends. The CDR3 DNA follows: TGTGCCAGCAGCTTGAGCAGGGGCTCGGAAACTAATGAAAAACTGTTTTTT. Translating gives CASSLSRGSETNEKLFF.

Only one count was recorded for this clone. V usage is TRBV10-2 and J usage is TRBJ2-1, with 9 bases matching TRBD2. The CDR3 sequence is 15 residues long. Germline trimming cut 7 bases from V and 4 bases from J; bases unmatched to any gene: 8. Germline-derived CDR1 and CDR2 are WSHSY and SAAADI. The CDR3 region is CASTPAGGSYNEQFF. DNA for the CDR3: TGCGCCAGCACCCCCGCGGGGGGGTCTTACAATGAGCAGTTCTTC.

The CDR3 protein is CASSLNSITEAFF. Here the CDR3 DNA reads TGTGCCAGCAGCTTGAACAGCATCACTGAAGCTTTCTTT. This chain uses TRBV11-3 with TRBJ1-1; D is uncertain. V dropped 3 bases and J dropped 4 bases, with 9 bases sitting between them. The CDR3 length is 13 residues. In germline, CDR1 is SGHNT, CDR2 YENEEA. Drawing the rest from reference TRBV11-3 and TRBJ1-1, the complete variable domain is EAGVVQSPRYKIIEKKQPVAFWCNPISGHNTLYWYLQNLGQGPELLIRYENEEAVDDSQLPKDRFSAERLKGVDSTLKIQPAELGDSAVYLCASSLNSITEAFFGQGTRLTVV.

The chain combines TRBV3-1 (or the pseudogene TRBV3-2) with TRBJ1-2; D gene ambiguous. V lost 4 bases, J lost 3 bases, and 12 bases lay in between. Germline CDR1 LGHDT, CDR2 YNNKEL (reference sequence). The CDR3 runs 14 residues. The CDR3 nucleotides read TGTGCCAGCAGCCCATCCTCCACAGACTATGGCTACACCTTC. Its translation is CASSPSSTDYGYTF.

The genes are TRBV4-3 and TRBJ2-1; 7 nucleotides match TRBD2. V shed 4 bases and J 8 bases; nucleotides not matched to a gene: 11. This CDR3 is built from 15 residues. CDR1 and CDR2 from the germline V gene are LGHNA and YSLEER. The CDR3 is CASSLFGTTADEQFF. CDR3 DNA: TGCGCCAGCAGCCTATTTGGGACTACGGCGGATGAGCAGTTCTTC.

This clone appeared a single time. This rearrangement joins TRBV20-1 to TRBJ2-5, with TRBD2 matching 8 bases. V shed 3 bases and J 1 base; nucleotides not matched to a gene: 25. Germline assignment: CDR1 DFQATT and CDR2 SNEGSKA (reference sequence). The CDR3 loop spans 21 amino acids. The CDR3 nucleotides are TGCAGTGCTAGTTTACGGCCCGTAGACCTCCTTGGCGGGGGGCCCCAAGAGACCCAGTACTTC. Translation gives CSASLRPVDLLGGGPQETQYF.